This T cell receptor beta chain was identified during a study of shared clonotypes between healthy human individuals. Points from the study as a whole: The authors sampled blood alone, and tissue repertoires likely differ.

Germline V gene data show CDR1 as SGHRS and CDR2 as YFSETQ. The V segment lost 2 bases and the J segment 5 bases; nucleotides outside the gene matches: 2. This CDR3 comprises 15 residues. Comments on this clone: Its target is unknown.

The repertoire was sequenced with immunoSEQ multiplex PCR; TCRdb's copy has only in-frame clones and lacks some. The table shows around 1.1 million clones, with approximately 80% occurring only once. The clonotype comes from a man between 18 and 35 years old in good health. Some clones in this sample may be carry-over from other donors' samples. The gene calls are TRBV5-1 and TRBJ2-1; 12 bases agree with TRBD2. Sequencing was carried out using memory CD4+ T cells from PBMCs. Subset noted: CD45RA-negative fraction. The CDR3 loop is CASSFSSGRDNEQFF. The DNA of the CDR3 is TGCGCCAGCAGCTTTTCTAGCGGGAGGGACAATGAGCAGTTCTTC.